Listed below are T cell receptor beta chains from one sample, sequenced in a study of radiotherapy plus CTLA-4 blockade in lung cancer. Only in-frame clones appear in the TCRdb table, and some are missing; sequencing was by immunoSEQ multiplex PCR. Among about 85,000 clones listed, roughly 86% were seen once. Sample: peripheral blood, taken from a patient treated with radiotherapy plus ipilimumab. The receptor set was obtained from a human donor with non-small cell lung cancer who had a partial response to radiotherapy plus ipilimumab. The CDR3 runs from the conserved cysteine through the conserved F or W. The D gene is left open where the match is weak. Size is omitted from some rows. Given values are once, few, many or a class for expanded clones.

J gene: TRBJ2-5; V gene: TRBV29-1; D gene: NA; clone size: NA; CDR3 protein: CSGSRVGPQETQYF; CDR3 DNA: TGCAGCGGGTCCAGGGTAGGGCCCCAAGAGACCCAGTACTTC
J gene: TRBJ2-6; V gene: TRBV7-3; D gene: TRBD1; clone size: NA; CDR3 protein: CASSNNRGLLSGANVLTF; CDR3 DNA: TGTGCCAGCAGCAACAACAGGGGGCTCTTATCTGGGGCCAACGTCCTGACTTTC
J gene: TRBJ2-7; V gene: TRBV20-1; D gene: TRBD1; clone size: NA; CDR3 protein: CSARTGAEQYF; CDR3 DNA: TGCAGTGCAAGGACAGGGGCCGAGCAGTACTTC
J gene: TRBJ1-2; V gene: TRBV5-1; D gene: NA; clone size: NA; CDR3 protein: CASSLGHTYGYTF; CDR3 DNA: TGCGCCAGCAGCTTGGGACACACCTATGGCTACACCTTC
J gene: TRBJ1-3; V gene: TRBV11-2; D gene: NA; clone size: NA; CDR3 protein: CASSSGVLTFDPGNTIYF; CDR3 DNA: TGTGCCAGCAGCTCTGGAGTGCTGACGTTTGACCCTGGAAACACCATATATTTT
J gene: TRBJ1-1; V gene: TRBV7-9; D gene: NA; clone size: NA; CDR3 protein: CASSLPTANTEAFF; CDR3 DNA: TGTGCCAGCAGCTTACCTACCGCGAACACTGAAGCTTTCTTT
J gene: TRBJ1-1; V gene: TRBV11-1; D gene: NA; clone size: once; CDR3 protein: CASSPENTEAFF; CDR3 DNA: TGTGCCAGCAGCCCAGAAAACACTGAAGCTTTCTTT
J gene: TRBJ2-1; V gene: TRBV4-3; D gene: NA; clone size: NA; CDR3 protein: CASSQDQGTREQFF; CDR3 DNA: TGCGCCAGCAGCCAAGATCAAGGAACTAGGGAGCAGTTCTTC
J gene: TRBJ1-5; V gene: TRBV6-1; D gene: NA; clone size: few; CDR3 protein: CATMDGRFSNQPQHF; CDR3 DNA: TGTGCCACCATGGATGGGAGGTTTAGCAATCAGCCCCAGCATTTT
J gene: TRBJ1-1; V gene: TRBV5-6; D gene: TRBD1; clone size: NA; CDR3 protein: CASSLGQGFMNTEAFF; CDR3 DNA: TGTGCCAGCAGCTTGGGACAGGGGTTCATGAACACTGAAGCTTTCTTT
J gene: TRBJ2-1; V gene: TRBV2; D gene: NA; clone size: once; CDR3 protein: CASVIGGEQFF; CDR3 DNA: TGTGCCAGCGTGATTGGGGGCGAGCAGTTCTTC
J gene: TRBJ2-7; V gene: TRBV15; D gene: NA; clone size: NA; CDR3 protein: CATSRDKAHSEQYF; CDR3 DNA: TGTGCCACCAGCAGAGATAAAGCCCACTCCGAGCAGTACTTC
J gene: TRBJ2-3; V gene: TRBV9; D gene: TRBD2; clone size: NA; CDR3 protein: CASSVGIKREWADTQYF; CDR3 DNA: TGTGCCAGCAGCGTAGGAATTAAGCGGGAGTGGGCAGATACGCAGTATTTT
J gene: TRBJ2-1; V gene: TRBV6-1; D gene: NA; clone size: NA; CDR3 protein: CASSEMEGAYRNEQFF; CDR3 DNA: TGTGCCAGCAGTGAAATGGAGGGGGCGTACAGGAATGAGCAGTTCTTC
J gene: TRBJ2-2; V gene: TRBV5-1; D gene: TRBD1; clone size: NA; CDR3 protein: CASSFGQGAQAGELFF; CDR3 DNA: TGCGCCAGCAGCTTCGGGCAGGGGGCGCAGGCCGGGGAGCTGTTTTTT
J gene: TRBJ2-3; V gene: TRBV19; D gene: NA; clone size: NA; CDR3 protein: CASSIRTGVGDTQYF; CDR3 DNA: TGTGCCAGTAGTATCCGGACGGGAGTGGGAGATACGCAGTATTTT
J gene: TRBJ1-6; V gene: TRBV6-5; D gene: NA; clone size: NA; CDR3 protein: CASSYGVLANSPLHF; CDR3 DNA: TGTGCCAGCAGTTACGGGGTCCTAGCCAATTCACCCCTCCACTTT
J gene: TRBJ2-1; V gene: TRBV27; D gene: NA; clone size: NA; CDR3 protein: CASSLRDFGQFF; CDR3 DNA: TGTGCCAGCAGTTTACGGGATTTTGGGCAGTTCTTC
J gene: TRBJ2-3; V gene: TRBV12-5; D gene: NA; clone size: NA; CDR3 protein: CASGTNTDTQYF; CDR3 DNA: TGTGCTAGTGGAACTAACACAGATACGCAGTATTTT
J gene: TRBJ2-2; V gene: TRBV9; D gene: NA; clone size: NA; CDR3 protein: CASSVTTLYGELFF; CDR3 DNA: TGTGCCAGCAGCGTCACGACACTCTACGGGGAGCTGTTTTTT
J gene: TRBJ1-4; V gene: TRBV5-1; D gene: NA; clone size: NA; CDR3 protein: CASSLSGGNSEKLFF; CDR3 DNA: TGCGCCAGCAGCTTAAGCGGGGGGAATAGTGAAAAACTGTTTTTT
J gene: TRBJ1-1; V gene: TRBV28; D gene: TRBD1; clone size: NA; CDR3 protein: CASSPMADRDTEAFF; CDR3 DNA: TGTGCCAGCAGCCCCATGGCAGACAGGGACACTGAAGCTTTCTTT
J gene: TRBJ1-2; V gene: TRBV2; D gene: NA; clone size: NA; CDR3 protein: CASRVGAGNYGYTF; CDR3 DNA: TGTGCCAGCAGGGTGGGGGCAGGGAACTATGGCTACACCTTC
J gene: TRBJ2-7; V gene: TRBV27; D gene: NA; clone size: NA; CDR3 protein: CASSPGTQYEQYF; CDR3 DNA: TGTGCCAGCAGTCCCGGGACACAATACGAGCAGTACTTC
J gene: TRBJ1-2; V gene: TRBV15; D gene: NA; clone size: NA; CDR3 protein: CATSLAAGANGYTF; CDR3 DNA: TGTGCCACCAGCTTGGCGGCAGGGGCCAATGGCTACACCTTC
J gene: TRBJ1-5; V gene: TRBV6-5; D gene: NA; clone size: few; CDR3 protein: CASSLQEINQPQHF; CDR3 DNA: TGTGCCAGCAGCCTACAGGAGATCAATCAGCCCCAGCATTTT
J gene: TRBJ1-2; V gene: TRBV29-1; D gene: TRBD1; clone size: NA; CDR3 protein: CSVDWGQGYTF; CDR3 DNA: TGCAGCGTTGACTGGGGACAGGGCTACACCTTC
J gene: TRBJ1-1; V gene: TRBV28; D gene: NA; clone size: NA; CDR3 protein: CASRNYISGNTEAFF; CDR3 DNA: TGTGCCAGCAGGAACTACATTTCGGGGAACACTGAAGCTTTCTTT
J gene: TRBJ2-1; V gene: TRBV6-1; D gene: TRBD2; clone size: NA; CDR3 protein: CASGLADSYNEQFF; CDR3 DNA: TGTGCCAGCGGACTAGCGGACTCCTACAATGAGCAGTTCTTC
J gene: TRBJ1-4; V gene: TRBV28; D gene: TRBD1; clone size: NA; CDR3 protein: CASSRTGQGEEKLFF; CDR3 DNA: TGTGCCAGCAGCAGAACAGGACAGGGAGAAGAAAAACTGTTTTTT
J gene: TRBJ1-1; V gene: TRBV6-1; D gene: NA; clone size: NA; CDR3 protein: CASSVRRNTEAFF; CDR3 DNA: TGTGCCAGCAGTGTGAGAAGGAACACTGAAGCTTTCTTT
J gene: TRBJ2-1; V gene: TRBV6-5; D gene: NA; clone size: once; CDR3 protein: CASSHEGEWGEQFF; CDR3 DNA: TGTGCCAGCAGCCACGAGGGAGAATGGGGTGAGCAGTTCTTC
J gene: TRBJ1-5; V gene: TRBV5-1; D gene: TRBD1; clone size: NA; CDR3 protein: CASSHTGGNQPQHF; CDR3 DNA: TGCGCCAGCAGCCACACAGGGGGCAATCAGCCCCAGCATTTT
J gene: TRBJ2-5; V gene: TRBV11-2; D gene: TRBD2; clone size: NA; CDR3 protein: CASSPGLGETQYF; CDR3 DNA: TGTGCCAGCAGCCCAGGACTAGGGGAGACCCAGTACTTC
J gene: TRBJ1-2; V gene: TRBV5-5; D gene: NA; clone size: NA; CDR3 protein: CASVPGGAEYGYTF; CDR3 DNA: TGTGCCAGCGTCCCGGGAGGGGCAGAGTATGGCTACACCTTC
J gene: TRBJ2-7; V gene: TRBV7-9; D gene: NA; clone size: NA; CDR3 protein: CASSLAGAYEQYF; CDR3 DNA: TGTGCCAGCAGCTTAGCGGGAGCCTACGAGCAGTACTTC
J gene: TRBJ1-4; V gene: TRBV5-6; D gene: NA; clone size: NA; CDR3 protein: CASSPSRGEKLFF; CDR3 DNA: TGTGCCAGCAGCCCTAGCAGGGGAGAAAAACTGTTTTTT
J gene: TRBJ1-2; V gene: TRBV4-3; D gene: TRBD1; clone size: few; CDR3 protein: CASSRTGGFGYTF; CDR3 DNA: TGCGCCAGCAGTAGGACAGGGGGATTTGGCTACACCTTC
J gene: TRBJ1-5; V gene: TRBV19; D gene: TRBD1; clone size: NA; CDR3 protein: CASSTHRDSLLQPQHF; CDR3 DNA: TGTGCCAGTAGTACCCACCGGGACAGCCTCCTACAGCCCCAGCATTTT
J gene: TRBJ1-3; V gene: TRBV2; D gene: NA; clone size: NA; CDR3 protein: CASSEGGASSGNTIYF; CDR3 DNA: TGTGCCAGCAGTGAGGGTGGGGCCAGCTCTGGAAACACCATATATTTT
J gene: TRBJ2-2; V gene: TRBV7-3; D gene: TRBD2; clone size: NA; CDR3 protein: CASSPSGRATGELFF; CDR3 DNA: TGTGCCAGCAGCCCTAGCGGGAGGGCCACCGGGGAGCTGTTTTTT